The 23 T cell receptor beta chains below all came from one sample that was sequenced in a study of blood T cell repertoires in COVID-19. Profiled with immunoSEQ multiplex PCR; TCRdb holds only in-frame clones, not every one. The table has 300,000 to 350,000 clones, 87% seen once. The sample consisted of peripheral blood. The receptor source for this set is a man aged 30-40 years with COVID-19, enrolled during active disease.

This clone showed up just a few times. This chain links TRBV4-2 with TRBJ2-7; no clear D gene. The CDR3 runs 13 residues. The V end lost 4 bases, the J end lost 2 bases, and 9 bases lay between the germline ends. Germline CDR1 and CDR2: LGHNA and YNFKEQ. The DNA for the CDR3 is TGTGCCAGCAGCCGATTGCTAGCCTACGAGCAGTACTTC. This sequence encodes CASSRLLAYEQYF.

This chain links TRBV7-3 with TRBJ2-7, with 9 bases identical to TRBD2. With V trimmed by 2 bases and J by 2 bases, 4 bases remained unmatched. The germline CDR1 and CDR2 sequences are SGHTA and FQGTGA. This CDR3 contains 15 residues. The DNA for the CDR3 is TGTGCCAGCAGCTTATTGGTAGCGGGGGCCTACGAGCAGTACTTC. Protein: CASSLLVAGAYEQYF. The full variable domain, its missing parts supplied by reference TRBV7-3 and TRBJ2-7, is GAGVSQTPSNKVTEKGKYVELRCDPISGHTALYWYRQSLGQGPEFLIYFQGTGAADDSGLPNDRFFAVRPEGSVSTLKIQRTERGDSAVYLCASSLLVAGAYEQYFGPGTRLTVT.

The chain has TRBV6-2 or TRBV6-3 and TRBJ2-3; 14 nucleotides line up with TRBD2. With V trimmed by 6 bases and J by 5 bases, 10 bases remained unmatched. Germline V gene lookup returns CDR1 MNHEY and CDR2 SVGEGT. The CDR3 contains 17 residues. As DNA, the CDR3 is TGTGCCAGCAGCTCGGGGACTAGCGGGAGATTTGTAGATACGCAGTATTTT. As protein: CASSSGTSGRFVDTQYF.

This sequence joins TRBV6-5 and TRBJ1-4; the D gene is possibly TRBD1 (6 bases). The CDR3 has 14 residues. Trimming pared 7 bases from V and 5 bases from J, leaving 14 bases between. Germline loops: CDR1 MNHEY, CDR2 SVGAGI. The CDR3 loop is CASNAGVINEKLFF. The CDR3 nucleotides are TGTGCCAGCAATGCAGGGGTAATAAATGAAAAACTGTTTTTT.

In its sample, this clone was seen a few times. The chain recombines TRBV6-5 with TRBJ1-5, with D possibly TRBD1 on 6 matching bases. With 0 bases removed from V and 2 bases from J, the gap between germline ends came to 8 bases. The length of the CDR3 is 15 residues. Germline loops: CDR1 MNHEY, CDR2 SVGAGI. The CDR3 DNA follows: TGTGCCAGCAGTTACTCGGGGGCCGGCAATCAGCCCCAGCATTTT. This translates into CASSYSGAGNQPQHF.

The table lists this clone with a count of one. This chain uses TRBV27 with TRBJ2-1; 11 bases align to TRBD2. The CDR3 consists of 15 residues. V lost 6 bases to trimming and J lost 5 bases; unmatched junction nucleotides: 6. Germline lookup yields CDR1 MNHEY and CDR2 SMNVEV (reference sequence). The CDR3 loop reads CASRNLAGGHNEQFF. The CDR3, as DNA: TGTGCCAGCAGGAACCTAGCGGGGGGACACAATGAGCAGTTCTTC.

The CDR3, as DNA: TGTGCCAGCAGCCTCCCCCCGCAGACAGGGGATAACGAGCAGTACTTC. Translated: CASSLPPQTGDNEQYF. V is TRBV3-1 (or the pseudogene TRBV3-2) and J is TRBJ2-7; 8 bases map to TRBD1. CDR3 length: 16 amino acids. Per germline, CDR1 LGHDT and CDR2 YNNKEL (reference sequence). Unmatched junction bases numbered 13, after V lost 4 bases and J lost 5 bases.

The V call is TRBV9, the J call TRBJ2-1; 10 bases fit TRBD1. Germline CDR1 SGDLS, CDR2 YYNGEE. The CDR3 consists of 15 residues. J was trimmed by 8 bases and V by 0 bases; bases with no gene match: 5. This CDR3 is CASSVEGTGADEQFF. The CDR3 DNA follows: TGTGCCAGCAGCGTAGAGGGGACAGGGGCCGATGAGCAGTTCTTC.

This clone showed up just once. The CDR3: CASSVGLPPGELFF. CDR3 bases: TGTGCCAGCAGTGTGGGACTACCACCCGGGGAGCTGTTTTTT. This chain uses TRBV2 with TRBJ2-2, with TRBD2 identical over 7 bases. Germline V gene sequence: CDR1 SNHLY, CDR2 FYNNEI. The CDR3 covers 14 residues. V was pared by 4 bases and J by 6 bases, with 5 bases of the junction left unmatched.

The chain recombines TRBV7-2 with TRBJ2-1, with TRBD1 as a possible D gene (6 bases). The CDR3 totals 19 residues. V was pared by 3 bases and J by 0 bases, with 21 bases between. Germline-derived CDR1 and CDR2 are SGHTA and FQGNSA. The CDR3 here is CASSLDSGFTILSYNEQFF. DNA for the CDR3: TGTGCCAGCAGCTTGGACAGTGGTTTCACAATCCTCTCCTACAATGAGCAGTTCTTC.

The chain is built from TRBV5-4 and TRBJ1-2; the D gene is possibly TRBD1 (6 bases). The CDR3 spans 14 residues. Germline V CDR1 and CDR2: SGHNT, YYREEE (reference sequence). The germline V and J ends were trimmed by 0 bases and 4 bases, with 10 bases remaining between them. The CDR3 DNA follows: TGTGCCAGCAGCTTGGTGGGGGCTGGCTATGGCTACACCTTC. Its protein product is CASSLVGAGYGYTF.

J is TRBJ2-1 and V is TRBV5-1, with TRBD2 identical over 8 bases. The junction had 6 bases not matched to a gene; V was cut back by 3 bases and J by 1 base. The CDR3 length is 16 residues. CDR1 and CDR2 (germline): SGHRS, YFSETQ. CDR3 bases: TGCGCCAGCAGCTCGCCGGGACTAGGATCCTACAATGAGCAGTTCTTC. Protein sequence: CASSSPGLGSYNEQFF.

The rearrangement links TRBV20-1 to TRBJ2-5; D not certain. With 7 bases removed from V and 0 bases from J, the gap between germline ends came to 6 bases. The V gene's germline CDR1 is DFQATT and CDR2 SNEGSKA (reference sequence). The CDR3 covers 11 residues. The CDR3 loop reads CSVFYQETQYF. Here the CDR3 DNA reads TGCAGTGTGTTCTACCAAGAGACCCAGTACTTC.

The V gene is TRBV13, the J gene TRBJ2-1, with TRBD1 matching over 10 bases. The CDR3 spans 14 residues. V lost 6 bases to trimming and J lost 9 bases; unmatched junction nucleotides: 8. Germline V lookup: CDR1 PRHDT, CDR2 FYEKMQ (reference sequence). CDR3 residues: CASSFRDRGSEQFF. DNA of the CDR3: TGTGCCAGCAGTTTCCGGGACAGGGGATCTGAGCAGTTCTTC.

This clone was recorded once. This chain uses TRBV27 with TRBJ2-7, with D possibly TRBD1 on 6 matching bases. CDR1 MNHEY and CDR2 SMNVEV come from the germline V gene (reference sequence). V lost 4 bases and J 2 bases, leaving 12 bases between the germline ends. This CDR3 comprises 14 residues. CDR3 nucleotide sequence: TGTGCCAGCAGTTCCGACAGGACGGCCTACGAGCAGTACTTC. Translated, it gives CASSSDRTAYEQYF.

V is TRBV7-2 and J is TRBJ2-2, with TRBD1 as a possible D gene (5 bases). Trimming took off 2 bases at V and 5 bases at J, with 12 bases between the two ends. The CDR3 totals 15 residues. The V gene's germline CDR1 is SGHTA and CDR2 FQGNSA. The chain's CDR3 is CASSLIRGLTGELFF. CDR3 DNA sequence: TGTGCCAGCAGCTTAATAAGGGGCTTAACCGGGGAGCTGTTTTTT.

This rearrangement joins TRBV7-2 to TRBJ2-1; 10 bases are shared with TRBD2. J was trimmed by 7 bases and V by 2 bases; bases with no gene match: 17. This CDR3 spans 19 amino acids. Germline-derived CDR1 and CDR2 are SGHTA and FQGNSA. CDR3 nucleotide sequence: TGTGCCAGCAGCTTATTATCGGCTAGCGGGAGATCTTTAGGGAATGAGCAGTTCTTC. Residues: CASSLLSASGRSLGNEQFF. The full variable domain, its missing parts supplied by reference TRBV7-2 and TRBJ2-1, is GAGVSQSPSNKVTEKGKDVELRCDPISGHTALYWYRQSLGQGLEFLIYFQGNSAPDKSGLPSDRFSAERTGGSVSTLTIQRTQQEDSAVYLCASSLLSASGRSLGNEQFFGPGTRLTVL.

The chain employs TRBV4-3 and TRBJ2-2; 11 nucleotides align to TRBD1. The junction had 4 bases not matched to a gene; V was cut back by 0 bases and J by 4 bases. CDR1 and CDR2 (germline): LGHNA, YSLEER. This CDR3 is built from 17 residues. CDR3: CASSQDWTGGPTGELFF. The CDR3 DNA sequence: TGCGCCAGCAGCCAAGATTGGACAGGGGGCCCCACCGGGGAGCTGTTTTTT.

This clone was seen only once. The genes are TRBV28 and TRBJ1-2, with 7 positions matching TRBD1. J lost 8 bases, V lost 3 bases, and 6 bases had no gene match. Germline CDR1 MDHEN, CDR2 SYDVKM. The CDR3 has 13 amino acids. The CDR3 spells CASSFETGRGYTF. The CDR3, as DNA: TGTGCCAGCAGTTTTGAGACAGGGCGGGGCTACACCTTC.

The chain employs TRBV15 and TRBJ2-1; 9 nucleotides agree with TRBD2. There are 15 residues in the CDR3. V lost 0 bases and J lost 7; bases outside the gene matches: 4. Germline V gives CDR1 LNHNV, CDR2 YYDKDF (reference sequence). CDR3 in amino acids: CATSRDKRGENEQFF. The CDR3 coding sequence is TGTGCCACCAGCAGAGATAAGCGGGGGGAAAATGAGCAGTTCTTC.

In its sample, this clone was seen many times. The chain combines TRBV7-2 with TRBJ2-7; D is possibly TRBD1 (7 bases). CDR1 is SGHTA and CDR2 is FQGNSA in the germline V gene. CDR3 length equals 16 residues. V gave up 5 bases and J gave up 3 bases, with 20 bases separating them. This CDR3 is CASSRAGGTVDYEQYF. The CDR3 DNA reads TGTGCCAGCAGCCGGGCTGGAGGGACAGTCGACTACGAGCAGTACTTC.

V is TRBV6-2 or TRBV6-3 and J is TRBJ1-2; TRBD1 matches 9 bases. V shed 2 bases, J shed 6 bases, and the junction held 1 base outside the gene matches. CDR1 is MNHEY and CDR2 is SVGEGT in the germline V gene. This CDR3 spans 13 amino acids. For the CDR3, the DNA is TGTGCCAGCAGTTACGACAGGGGGGATGGCTACACCTTC. This gives the protein CASSYDRGDGYTF.

V gene TRBV7-2 combines with J gene TRBJ2-6; 9 nucleotides align to TRBD1. The CDR3 runs to 22 residues. V was clipped by 0 bases and J by 6 bases; unmatched bases: 21. The V gene's germline CDR1 is SGHTA and CDR2 FQGNSA. The CDR3 bases are TGTGCCAGCAGCTTAGCGGGTATTTGGGGACAGGGTACAATCGGGAAGGCCAACGTCCTGACTTTC. This codes for CASSLAGIWGQGTIGKANVLTF. Using reference TRBV7-2 and TRBJ2-6 for the parts outside the CDR3, the full variable domain is GAGVSQSPSNKVTEKGKDVELRCDPISGHTALYWYRQSLGQGLEFLIYFQGNSAPDKSGLPSDRFSAERTGGSVSTLTIQRTQQEDSAVYLCASSLAGIWGQGTIGKANVLTFGAGSRLTVL.